This T cell receptor beta chain was recorded in a study of T cells in Graves' hyperthyroidism and ophthalmopathy. The wider study: At initial diagnosis, before any treatment had begun, peripheral blood was obtained. The study's findings and limits: The model predicted ophthalmopathy a median roughly six months before onset. Ophthalmopathy and stable hyperthyroidism were separated by a 13 V-J model.

RNA transcripts provided the source from which TCR beta CDR3 regions were amplified. HTBI primers drove first-round RT-PCR of the TCR CDR3. Each CDR3 protein is one row after TCRdb ran MiXCR on the multiplex PCR reads. This sample has around 700,000 distinct CDR3 sequences, with roughly 32% found just once. This clonotype was seen at least ten times. Its antigen remains unknown. With a duration under 2 months, the hyperthyroidism was newly diagnosed in patients aged 18 to 65. The V and J ends lost 3 bases and 7 bases, in that order; junction bases with no gene match: 2. Germline V CDR1 and CDR2: SGHTA, FQGNSA. The CDR3 sequence is 13 residues long.

The chain has TRBV7-2 and TRBJ1-3, with 8 bases matching TRBD1. Sequenced material: blood. This TCR was sampled from a woman between 40 and 55 years old with Graves' hyperthyroidism. CDR3 loop: CASSFNRGNTIYF. The CDR3 nucleotides are TGTGCCAGCAGCTTCAACAGGGGGAACACCATATATTTT.